The present T cell receptor beta chain was sequenced within a study of shared clonotypes between healthy human individuals. Study-wide findings and caveats: Around 5.3% of naive CD4 clonotypes were shared across a few donors.

The germline V gene has CDR1 MGHRA and CDR2 YSYEKL. The CDR3 is 14 residues long. V dropped 0 bases and J dropped 6 bases, with 11 bases sitting between them. A few counts support this clone. Its cognate antigen is unknown. The donor cohort consisted entirely of Caucasian adults residing in Nashville, Tennessee. The data were produced by immunoSEQ multiplex PCR, yet TCRdb's version contains in-frame clones alone and is incomplete. The sample has some 2,500,000 clones; 80% to 95% are singletons. This sequence joins TRBV4-1 and TRBJ1-1; D is ambiguous. This receptor was obtained from a man younger than 30 in good health. Some clones in this sample may be carry-over from other donors' samples. The sample was naive CD4+ T cells from PBMCs. Specified subset: CD45RA+ positively selected. As DNA, the CDR3 is TGCGCCAGCAGCCAAGATATACGGCAGCCTGAAGCTTTCTTT. Protein sequence: CASSQDIRQPEAFF.